Each of the 2 T cell receptor beta chains below was sequenced from the same sample in a study of blood T cell repertoires in COVID-19. Generated by immunoSEQ multiplex PCR, the TCRdb table keeps only in-frame clones and is missing some. The data contain some 500,000 clones, around 90% of them singletons. Sequencing was carried out using peripheral blood. The receptors come from a woman between 50 and 59 years old with COVID-19, enrolled during active disease.

V gene TRBV11-2 combines with J gene TRBJ2-3; 7 bases align to TRBD2. Germline loops: CDR1 SGHAT, CDR2 FQNNGV. The CDR3 contains 18 residues. V lost 2 bases to trimming and J lost 1 base; unmatched junction nucleotides: 12. CDR3 loop: CASSLSPPSGAGTDTQYF. Written as DNA, the CDR3 is TGTGCCAGCAGCTTATCCCCCCCGAGCGGGGCGGGCACAGATACGCAGTATTTT.

The rearrangement joins TRBV7-8 to TRBJ2-5, with 8 bases that match TRBD2. The V gene end was trimmed by 7 bases and the J gene end by 4 bases; junction bases not matched to a gene: 17. The CDR3 covers 17 residues. Germline CDR1 and CDR2: SGHVS and FQNEAQ. CDR3 sequence reads: CASISTRGGGPVETQYF. The CDR3 bases are TGTGCCAGCATTTCGACGAGGGGCGGGGGGCCCGTAGAGACCCAGTACTTC.